This T cell receptor (beta chain) comes out of a study of T cell repertoires in cytomegalovirus infection. Across the study: Shared public TCR beta signatures pointed to both CMV infection and a matching HLA type. Study-level findings and limits: Dominating the ex vivo response were HLA-C-restricted CMV-specific TCR beta clonotypes. The cumulative frequency of public TCR beta families identified carriers of CMV plus the relevant HLA.

The CDR3 sequence is 13 residues long. In germline, CDR1 is LNHDA, CDR2 SQIVND (reference sequence). V was pared by 7 bases and J by 4 bases, with 13 bases between. A note on this clonotype: Antigen specificity is unknown.

TCRdb re-derived calls from the reads in MiXCR, one entry per CDR3 protein. Of 350,000 to 500,000 distinct CDR3 sequences listed, 25% to 40% were seen once; the top ten hold roughly an eighth. Sample: PBMCs. V usage is TRBV19 and J usage is TRBJ1-2; D possibly corresponds to TRBD1 (5 bases). The receptor comes from a human donor in good health (CMV status not recorded). Some clones in this sample may be carry-over from other donors' samples. The CDR3 nucleotides read TGTGCCAGTACCCTGGTGGGGACCTATGGCTACACCTTC. Residues: CASTLVGTYGYTF.